This TCR beta chain was documented in a study of T cells in Graves' hyperthyroidism and ophthalmopathy. In its sample, this clonotype was seen a few times. What it recognizes is unknown. Whole-study results and caveats: Most thyroid clonotypes expanded above 0.001 appeared in blood too.

Participants, patients aged 18 to 65, had newly diagnosed hyperthyroidism with a duration under 2 months. Clinicians diagnosed patients from clinical symptoms, serum thyroxine and TRAb, thyroid ultrasound and orbital computed tomography. What was amplified from RNA transcripts were TCR beta CDR3 regions. TCR CDR3 regions were first amplified by RT-PCR with HTBI primers. Via MiXCR, TCRdb re-called the multiplex PCR reads, giving one row per CDR3 protein. This table has some 740,000 distinct CDR3 sequences, around 15% appearing once. Per germline, CDR1 SGHRS and CDR2 YFSETQ. The CDR3 spans 15 residues. V was clipped by 0 bases and J by 2 bases, with 11 bases between them.

The receptor comes from a woman aged 18-29 years with Graves' hyperthyroidism. The source material was blood. The chain joins TRBV5-1 to TRBJ2-5; D is perhaps TRBD1 (6 bases). This chain's CDR3 is CASSLEPGAQETQYF. The DNA of the CDR3 is TGCGCCAGCAGCTTGGAACCAGGGGCGCAAGAGACCCAGTACTTC.